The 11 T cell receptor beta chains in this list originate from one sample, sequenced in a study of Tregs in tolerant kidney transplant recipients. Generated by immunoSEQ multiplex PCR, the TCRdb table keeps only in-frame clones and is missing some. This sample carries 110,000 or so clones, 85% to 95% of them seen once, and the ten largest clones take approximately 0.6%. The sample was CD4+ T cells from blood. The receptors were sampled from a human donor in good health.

CDR3 sequence: CASSLAPPSGRRDEQFF. In DNA form, the CDR3 reads TGTGCCAGCAGCTTAGCGCCCCCTAGCGGGAGGCGGGATGAGCAGTTCTTC. This rearrangement joins TRBV7-6 to TRBJ2-1; 11 positions match TRBD2. Germline V gene sequence: CDR1 SGHVS, CDR2 FNYEAQ. CDR3 length: 17 amino acids. J gave up 8 bases and V 0 bases, and 9 bases lay outside the gene matches.

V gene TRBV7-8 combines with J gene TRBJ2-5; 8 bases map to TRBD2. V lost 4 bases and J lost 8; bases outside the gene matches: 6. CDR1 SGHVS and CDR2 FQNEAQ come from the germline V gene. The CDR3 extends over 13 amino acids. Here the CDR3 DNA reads TGTGCCAGCAGCTCTAGCGGGCCCTTTACCCAGTACTTC. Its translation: CASSSSGPFTQYF.

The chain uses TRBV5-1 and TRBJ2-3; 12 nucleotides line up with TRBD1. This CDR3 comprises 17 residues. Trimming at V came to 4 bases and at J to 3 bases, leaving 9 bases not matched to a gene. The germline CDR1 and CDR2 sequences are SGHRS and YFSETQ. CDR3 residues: CASSIRDRGPVTDTQYF. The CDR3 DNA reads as TGCGCCAGCAGCATCCGGGACAGGGGGCCGGTGACAGATACGCAGTATTTT.

Here the CDR3 reads CAWGADREYGNTIYF. The CDR3 region has the DNA TGTGCCTGGGGCGCTGACAGGGAGTACGGAAACACCATATATTTT. The V gene is TRBV30, the J gene TRBJ1-3; 7 bases map to TRBD1. V lost 5 bases to trimming and J lost 4 bases; unmatched junction nucleotides: 11. There are 15 residues in the CDR3. CDR1 GTSNPN and CDR2 SVGIG come from the germline V gene (reference sequence).

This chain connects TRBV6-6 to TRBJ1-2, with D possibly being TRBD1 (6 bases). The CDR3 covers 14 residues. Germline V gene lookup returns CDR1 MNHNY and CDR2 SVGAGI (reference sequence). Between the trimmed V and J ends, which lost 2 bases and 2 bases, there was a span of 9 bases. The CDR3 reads CASSYDTGNYGYTF. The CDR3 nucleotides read TGTGCCAGCAGTTACGACACAGGGAACTATGGCTACACCTTC.

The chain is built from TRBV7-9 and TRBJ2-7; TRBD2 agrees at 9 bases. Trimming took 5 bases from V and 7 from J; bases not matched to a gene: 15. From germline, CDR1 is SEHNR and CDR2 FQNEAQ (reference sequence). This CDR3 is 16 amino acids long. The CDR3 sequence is CASSAPTSGPGLEQYF. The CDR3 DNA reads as TGTGCCAGCAGCGCGCCCACTAGCGGGCCCGGTCTTGAGCAGTACTTC.

The CDR3 DNA reads TGTGCCAGTAGTACCAGGGTTGGGGAGACCCAGTACTTC. Translating gives CASSTRVGETQYF. The chain combines TRBV19 with TRBJ2-5; perhaps TRBD1 as D (5 bases). The germline V gene has CDR1 LNHDA and CDR2 SQIVND (reference sequence). V was trimmed by 4 bases and J by 5 bases, leaving 11 bases between them. The CDR3 runs to 13 residues.

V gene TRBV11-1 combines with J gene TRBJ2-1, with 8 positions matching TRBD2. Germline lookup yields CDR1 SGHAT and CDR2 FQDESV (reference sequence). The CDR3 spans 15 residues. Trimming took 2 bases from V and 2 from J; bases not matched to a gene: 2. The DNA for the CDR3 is TGTGCCAGCAGCTTATACGGGGGGGCCTACAATGAGCAGTTCTTC. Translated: CASSLYGGAYNEQFF.

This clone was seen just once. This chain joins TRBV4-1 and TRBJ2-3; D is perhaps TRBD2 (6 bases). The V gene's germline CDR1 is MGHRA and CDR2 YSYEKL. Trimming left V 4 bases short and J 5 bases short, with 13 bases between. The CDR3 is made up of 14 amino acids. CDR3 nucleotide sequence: TGCGCCAGCAGCCCATCAAGGGGAGGAGATACGCAGTATTTT. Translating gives CASSPSRGGDTQYF.

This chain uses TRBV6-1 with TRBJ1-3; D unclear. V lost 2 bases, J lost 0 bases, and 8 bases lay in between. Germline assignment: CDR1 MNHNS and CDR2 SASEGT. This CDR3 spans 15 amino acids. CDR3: CASSELGSSGNTIYF. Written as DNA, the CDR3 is TGTGCCAGCAGTGAATTAGGGAGCTCTGGAAACACCATATATTTT.

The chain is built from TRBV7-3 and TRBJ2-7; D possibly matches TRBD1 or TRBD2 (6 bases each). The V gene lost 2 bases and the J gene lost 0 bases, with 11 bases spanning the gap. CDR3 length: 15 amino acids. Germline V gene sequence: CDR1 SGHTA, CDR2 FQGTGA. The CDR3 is CASSLVGGSSYEQYF. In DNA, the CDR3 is TGTGCCAGCAGCTTAGTAGGGGGGAGCTCCTACGAGCAGTACTTC.